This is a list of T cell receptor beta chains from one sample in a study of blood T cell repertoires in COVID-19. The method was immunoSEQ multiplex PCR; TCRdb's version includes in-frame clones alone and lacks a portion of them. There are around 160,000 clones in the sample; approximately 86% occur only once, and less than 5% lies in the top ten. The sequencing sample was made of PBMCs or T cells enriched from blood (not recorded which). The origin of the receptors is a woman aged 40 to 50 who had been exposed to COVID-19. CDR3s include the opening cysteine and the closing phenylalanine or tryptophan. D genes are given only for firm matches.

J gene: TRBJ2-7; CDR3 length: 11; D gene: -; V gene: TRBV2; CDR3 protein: CASTHQEDFYF
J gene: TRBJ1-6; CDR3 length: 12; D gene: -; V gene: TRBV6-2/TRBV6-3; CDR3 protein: CASSLTNSPLHF
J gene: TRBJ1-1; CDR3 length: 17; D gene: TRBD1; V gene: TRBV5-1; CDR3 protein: CASSTQPQGQGDTEAFF
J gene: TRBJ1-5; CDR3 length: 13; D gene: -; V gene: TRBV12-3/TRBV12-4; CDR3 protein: CASSPSRNQPQHF
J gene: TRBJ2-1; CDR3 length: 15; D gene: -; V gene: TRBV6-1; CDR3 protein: CASSEARLGYNEQFF
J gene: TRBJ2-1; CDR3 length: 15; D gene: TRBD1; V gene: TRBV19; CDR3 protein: CASSIGQGVNNEQFF
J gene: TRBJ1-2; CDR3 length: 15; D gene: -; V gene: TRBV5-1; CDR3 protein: CASTDGQLINYGYTF
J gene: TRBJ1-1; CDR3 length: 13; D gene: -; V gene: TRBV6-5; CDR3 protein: CASTKGGNTEAFF
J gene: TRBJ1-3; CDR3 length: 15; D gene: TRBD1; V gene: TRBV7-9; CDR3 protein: CASSQQGASGNTIYF
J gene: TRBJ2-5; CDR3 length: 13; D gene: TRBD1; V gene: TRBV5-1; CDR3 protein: CASSSGQGETQYF
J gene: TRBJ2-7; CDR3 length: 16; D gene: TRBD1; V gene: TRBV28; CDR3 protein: CASSLPEIGGRNEQYF
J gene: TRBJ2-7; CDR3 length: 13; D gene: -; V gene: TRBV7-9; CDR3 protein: CASSPTPNYEQYF
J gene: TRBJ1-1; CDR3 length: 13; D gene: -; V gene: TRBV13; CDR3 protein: CASSPHEGTEAFF
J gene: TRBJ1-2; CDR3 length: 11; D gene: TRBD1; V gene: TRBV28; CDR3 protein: CASSFSQGNTF
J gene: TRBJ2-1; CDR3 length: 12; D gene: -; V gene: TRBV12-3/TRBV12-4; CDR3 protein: CASSLVLNEQFF
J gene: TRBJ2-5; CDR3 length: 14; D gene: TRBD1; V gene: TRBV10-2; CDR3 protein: CASSPTGAPETQYF
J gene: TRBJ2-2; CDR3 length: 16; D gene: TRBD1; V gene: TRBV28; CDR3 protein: CASSGDRGRGTGELFF
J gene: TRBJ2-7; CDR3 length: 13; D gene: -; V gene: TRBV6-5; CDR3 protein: CASRSQGLHEQYF
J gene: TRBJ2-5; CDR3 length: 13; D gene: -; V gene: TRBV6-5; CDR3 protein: CASSYLGGETQYF
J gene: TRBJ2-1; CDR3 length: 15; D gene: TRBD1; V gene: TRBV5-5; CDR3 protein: CASSPSGQGNNEQFF
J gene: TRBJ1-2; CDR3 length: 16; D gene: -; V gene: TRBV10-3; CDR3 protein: CAISELATEASYGYTF
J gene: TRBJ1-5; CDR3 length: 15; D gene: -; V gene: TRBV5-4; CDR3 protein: CASSLDMTGAEPQHF
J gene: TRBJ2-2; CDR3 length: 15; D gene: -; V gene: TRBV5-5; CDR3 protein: CASSSFDRNTGELFF
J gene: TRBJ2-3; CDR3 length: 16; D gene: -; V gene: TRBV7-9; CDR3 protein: CASSLDLGDSTDTQYF
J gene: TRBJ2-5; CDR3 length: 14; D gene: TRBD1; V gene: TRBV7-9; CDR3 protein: CASSSSDREETQYF
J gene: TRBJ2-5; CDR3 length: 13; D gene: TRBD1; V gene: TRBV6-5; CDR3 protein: CASSRHRGETQYF
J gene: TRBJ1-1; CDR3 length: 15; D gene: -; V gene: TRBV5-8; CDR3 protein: CASSAKGHLNTEAFF
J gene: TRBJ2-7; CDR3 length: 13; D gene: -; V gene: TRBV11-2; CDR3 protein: CASSPWPSPEQYF
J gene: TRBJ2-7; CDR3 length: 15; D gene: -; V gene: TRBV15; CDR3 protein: CATSRDPRGSSEQYF
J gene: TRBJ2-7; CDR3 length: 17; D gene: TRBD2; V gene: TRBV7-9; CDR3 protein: CASSLYRTGLYTYEQYF
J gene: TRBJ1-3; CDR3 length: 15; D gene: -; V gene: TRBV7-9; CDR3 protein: CASRGTGRSGNTIYF